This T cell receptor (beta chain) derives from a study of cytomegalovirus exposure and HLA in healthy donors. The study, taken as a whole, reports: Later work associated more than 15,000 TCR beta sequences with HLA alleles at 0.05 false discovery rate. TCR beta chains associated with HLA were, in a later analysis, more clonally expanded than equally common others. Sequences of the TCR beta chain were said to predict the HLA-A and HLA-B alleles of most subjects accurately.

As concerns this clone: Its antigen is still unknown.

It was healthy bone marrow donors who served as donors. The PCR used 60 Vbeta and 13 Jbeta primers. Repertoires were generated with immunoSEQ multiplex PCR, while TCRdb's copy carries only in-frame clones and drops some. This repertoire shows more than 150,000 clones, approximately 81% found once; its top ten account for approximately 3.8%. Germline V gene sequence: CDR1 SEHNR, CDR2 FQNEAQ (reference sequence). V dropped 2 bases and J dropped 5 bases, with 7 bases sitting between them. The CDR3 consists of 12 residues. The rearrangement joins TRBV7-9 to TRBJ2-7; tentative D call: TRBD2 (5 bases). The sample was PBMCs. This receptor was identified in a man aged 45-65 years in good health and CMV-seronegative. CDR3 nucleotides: TGTGCCAGCAGCTTACTGAGGGACGAGCAGTACTTC. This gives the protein CASSLLRDEQYF.